Sequencing of this T cell receptor beta chain was carried out in a study of OX40 agonist ivuxolimab in advanced cancers. Across the whole study: The mean age was approximately 56 years, ranging from about 20 to 85, with about four fifths of participants male. Partial responses were observed in three patients, of whom one had hepatocellular carcinoma and two had cutaneous melanoma.

The germline gives CDR1 MNHEY, CDR2 SMNVEV (reference sequence). V was clipped by 5 bases and J by 4 bases, with 9 bases between them. The CDR3 is 13 amino acids. TCRdb's copy holds only in-frame clones and misses some; the assay was immunoSEQ multiplex PCR. This sample has almost 15,000 clones, with roughly three quarters found just once. Sequencing used CD4+ or CD8+ T cells sorted from blood, obtained in a trial of the OX40 agonist ivuxolimab. This chain connects TRBV27 to TRBJ2-1, with no clear D. This TCR was recovered from an adult with an advanced solid tumor such as melanoma, head and neck, liver or kidney cancer. The CDR3 loop is CASSLTGYNEQFF. The CDR3, as DNA: TGTGCCAGCAGTCTTACCGGGTACAATGAGCAGTTCTTC.